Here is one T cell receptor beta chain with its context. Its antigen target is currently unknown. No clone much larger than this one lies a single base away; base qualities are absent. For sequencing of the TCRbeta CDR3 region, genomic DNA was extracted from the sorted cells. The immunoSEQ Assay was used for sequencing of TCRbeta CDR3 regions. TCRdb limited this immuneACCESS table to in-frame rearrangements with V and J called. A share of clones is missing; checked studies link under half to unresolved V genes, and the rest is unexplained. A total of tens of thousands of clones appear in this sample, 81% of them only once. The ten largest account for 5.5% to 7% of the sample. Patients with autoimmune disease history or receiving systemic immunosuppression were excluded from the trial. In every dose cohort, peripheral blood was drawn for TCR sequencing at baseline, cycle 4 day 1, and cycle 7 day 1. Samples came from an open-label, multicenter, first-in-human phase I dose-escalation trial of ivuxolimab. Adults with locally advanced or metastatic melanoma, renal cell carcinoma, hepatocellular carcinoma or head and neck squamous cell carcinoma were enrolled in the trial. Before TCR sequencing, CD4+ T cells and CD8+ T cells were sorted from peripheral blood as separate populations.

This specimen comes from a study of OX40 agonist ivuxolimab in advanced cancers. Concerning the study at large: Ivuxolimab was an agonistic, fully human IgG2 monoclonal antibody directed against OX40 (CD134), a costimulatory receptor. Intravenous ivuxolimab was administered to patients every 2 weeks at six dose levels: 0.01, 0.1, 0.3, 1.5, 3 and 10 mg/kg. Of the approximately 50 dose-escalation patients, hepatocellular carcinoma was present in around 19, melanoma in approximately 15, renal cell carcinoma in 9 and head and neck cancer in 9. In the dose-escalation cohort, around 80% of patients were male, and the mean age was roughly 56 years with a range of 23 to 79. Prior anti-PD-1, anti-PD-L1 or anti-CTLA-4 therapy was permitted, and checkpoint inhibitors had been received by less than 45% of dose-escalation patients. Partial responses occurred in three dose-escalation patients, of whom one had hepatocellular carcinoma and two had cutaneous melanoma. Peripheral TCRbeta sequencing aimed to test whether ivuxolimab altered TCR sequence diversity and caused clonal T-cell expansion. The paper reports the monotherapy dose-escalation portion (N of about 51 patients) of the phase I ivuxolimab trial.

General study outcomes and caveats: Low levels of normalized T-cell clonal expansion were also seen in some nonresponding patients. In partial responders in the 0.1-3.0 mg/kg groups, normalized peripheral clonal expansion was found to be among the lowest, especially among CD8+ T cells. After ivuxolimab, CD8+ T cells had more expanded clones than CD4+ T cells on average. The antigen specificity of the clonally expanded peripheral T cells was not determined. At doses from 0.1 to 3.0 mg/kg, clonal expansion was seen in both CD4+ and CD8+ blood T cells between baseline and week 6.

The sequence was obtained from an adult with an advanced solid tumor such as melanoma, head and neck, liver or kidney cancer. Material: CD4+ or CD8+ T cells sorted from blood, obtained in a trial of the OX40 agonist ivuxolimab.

The CDR3 in this case is CASTGLTDTQYF. The DNA sequence reads TGTGCCAGCACGGGACTTACAGATACGCAGTATTTT. Here the chain combines TRBV7-9 and TRBJ2-3, with TRBD2 as a weak D call on 6 bases. V is pared back by 7 bases and J by 3 bases, with 8 bases lying between the germline termini. From a lookup of the germline V gene (reference sequence), CDR1 and CDR2 are SEHNR and FQNEAQ. The CDR3 contains 12 residues, cysteine and phenylalanine counted. Only the CDR3 DNA is retained, 36 bases long and in frame from the first base.